The clone carrying this T cell receptor beta chain was seen more than once but under ten times. The V segment lost 2 bases and the J segment 5 bases; nucleotides outside the gene matches: 9. This CDR3 has 16 residues. CDR1 and CDR2 (germline): SGDLS, YYNGEE. Profiled with immunoSEQ multiplex PCR; TCRdb holds only in-frame clones, not every one. Here the sample spans some 130,000 clones, roughly 80% being singletons. The record originates from a study of blood T cell repertoires in COVID-19. The clonotype comes from a woman in her forties or fifties with acute or convalescent COVID-19. V gene TRBV9 combines with J gene TRBJ2-1; TRBD2 matches 8 bases. The specimen sequenced was peripheral blood. The CDR3 DNA sequence: TGTGCCAGCAGCGTCTGGGGGGGACTAGGGGACAATGAGCAGTTCTTC. This sequence encodes CASSVWGGLGDNEQFF.